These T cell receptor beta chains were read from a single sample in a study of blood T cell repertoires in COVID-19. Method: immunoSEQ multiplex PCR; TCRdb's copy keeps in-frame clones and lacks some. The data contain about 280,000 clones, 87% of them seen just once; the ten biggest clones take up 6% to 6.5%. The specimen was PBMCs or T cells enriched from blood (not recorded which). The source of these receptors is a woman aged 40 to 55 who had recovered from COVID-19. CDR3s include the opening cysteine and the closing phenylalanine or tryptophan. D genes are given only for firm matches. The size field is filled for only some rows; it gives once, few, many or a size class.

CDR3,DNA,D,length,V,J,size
CASSPNQLPGELFF,TGTGCCAGCAGTCCGAACCAACTTCCCGGGGAGCTGTTTTTT,NA,14,TRBV7-2,TRBJ2-2,once
CASSRWANTEAFF,TGTGCCAGCAGCAGGTGGGCGAACACTGAAGCTTTCTTT,NA,13,TRBV11-2,TRBJ1-1,NA
CASSLGGAGVVNEQFF,TGTGCCAGCAGTTTAGGCGGCGCGGGAGTGGTCAATGAGCAGTTCTTC,TRBD2,16,TRBV28,TRBJ2-1,NA
CASTPRTGSLDTQYF,TGTGCCAGCACCCCTAGGACAGGGTCTTTAGATACGCAGTATTTT,TRBD1,15,TRBV28,TRBJ2-3,few
CASSFSYEQYF,TGTGCCAGCAGCTTTAGTTACGAGCAGTACTTC,NA,11,TRBV7-9,TRBJ2-7,NA
CASSFGGSNSPLHF,TGTGCCAGCAGCTTTGGAGGGAGTAATTCACCCCTCCACTTT,NA,14,TRBV7-9,TRBJ1-6,few
CASSPPSGRTYNEQFF,TGCGCCAGCAGCCCTCCCAGCGGGCGCACCTACAATGAGCAGTTCTTC,NA,16,TRBV5-1,TRBJ2-1,NA
CASSSGTGIQPQHF,TGTGCCAGCAGTTCCGGGACAGGGATCCAGCCCCAGCATTTT,TRBD1,14,TRBV6-5,TRBJ1-5,NA
CASSREEKLFF,TGTGCCAGCAGCCGGGAAGAAAAACTGTTTTTT,NA,11,TRBV7-9,TRBJ1-4,few
CASGGGSEGETQYF,TGCGCCAGCGGCGGCGGGAGCGAGGGGGAGACCCAGTACTTC,TRBD2,14,TRBV5-1,TRBJ2-5,once
CASSLRGKAMPKANVLTF,TGTGCCAGCAGCCTCCGAGGAAAGGCGATGCCAAAGGCCAACGTCCTGACTTTC,NA,18,TRBV21-1,TRBJ2-6,NA
CASSAQINTEAFF,TGTGCCAGCAGCGCCCAGATAAACACTGAAGCTTTCTTT,NA,13,TRBV7-2,TRBJ1-1,NA
CASSPLAVNTGELFF,TGTGCCAGCAGCCCTTTAGCGGTGAACACCGGGGAGCTGTTTTTT,NA,15,TRBV7-9,TRBJ2-2,NA
CASRTGGQGYGYTF,TGTGCCAGCAGGACGGGAGGACAGGGCTATGGCTACACCTTC,TRBD1,14,TRBV28,TRBJ1-2,NA
CASSLVPTNTGELFF,TGTGCCAGCAGCTTAGTCCCAACGAACACCGGGGAGCTGTTTTTT,NA,15,TRBV7-8,TRBJ2-2,NA
CASGFGQGRHF,TGTGCTAGTGGTTTTGGACAGGGGAGGCATTTT,TRBD1,11,TRBV12-5,TRBJ1-5,NA
CASSSSGSGHYEQYF,TGTGCCAGCAGCTCGTCAGGGAGCGGGCACTACGAGCAGTACTTC,NA,15,TRBV6-2/TRBV6-3,TRBJ2-7,NA
CASRGQGHETQYF,TGTGCCAGCAGGGGACAGGGGCACGAGACCCAGTACTTC,TRBD1,13,TRBV28,TRBJ2-5,NA
CASSPPGLAGGPSTGELFF,TGTGCCAGCTCACCACCTGGACTAGCGGGAGGGCCGAGCACCGGGGAGCTGTTTTTT,TRBD2,19,TRBV18,TRBJ2-2,NA
CASSLVEGHTISNVLTF,TGTGCCAGCAGTTTAGTAGAAGGACATACAATATCCAACGTCCTGACTTTC,NA,17,TRBV28,TRBJ2-6,NA
CASSLREGLAGPKYF,TGTGCCAGCAGTTTAAGGGAGGGACTAGCGGGCCCCAAGTACTTC,TRBD2,15,TRBV27,TRBJ2-7,NA
CASSHDSYNEQFF,TGTGCCAGCAGCCACGACAGCTACAATGAGCAGTTCTTC,NA,13,TRBV28,TRBJ2-1,once
CASSLAPGQQYEQYF,TGTGCCAGCAGCTTAGCACCGGGACAGCAGTACGAGCAGTACTTC,TRBD1,15,TRBV7-2,TRBJ2-7,once
CACRDPPGYGYTF,TGTGCCTGCCGGGATCCCCCTGGCTATGGCTACACCTTC,NA,13,TRBV30,TRBJ1-2,NA